Listed below are T cell receptor beta chains from one sample, sequenced in a study of T cell repertoires in cytomegalovirus infection. Each CDR3 protein gets one entry after TCRdb re-called the reads with MiXCR. Of around 240,000 distinct CDR3 sequences listed, about 23% are singletons. Sequences were obtained from CD8+ T cells from PBMCs. The receptors come from a human donor in good health (CMV status not recorded). Some clones in this sample may be carry-over from other donors' samples. The CDR3 runs from the conserved cysteine through the conserved F or W. The D gene is left open where the match is weak. Clone size is shown for a subset of rows, as once, few, many or a class of expanded clone.

size	D	V	J	CDR3	DNA
few	.	TRBV7-2	TRBJ1-3	CASSPWIISGNTIYF	TGTGCCAGCAGCCCCTGGATCATCTCTGGAAACACCATATATTTT
.	.	TRBV7-6	TRBJ1-3	CASSSGVSGNTIYF	TGTGCCAGCAGCTCAGGGGTTTCCGGAAACACCATATATTTT
many	.	TRBV6-5	TRBJ2-1	CASQHLAGGNNEQFF	TGTGCCAGCCAACATCTGGCGGGCGGAAACAATGAGCAGTTCTTC
many	TRBD1	TRBV28	TRBJ2-7	CASRPLTGGYEQYF	TGTGCCAGCAGACCTCTGACAGGGGGCTACGAGCAGTACTTC
few	.	TRBV9	TRBJ2-2	CASSEWGAGELFF	TGTGCCAGCAGCGAATGGGGGGCCGGGGAGCTGTTTTTT
.	TRBD2	TRBV2	TRBJ2-1	CASSASTSGELKNEQFF	TGTGCCAGCAGTGCATCGACTAGCGGGGAGTTAAAAAATGAGCAGTTCTTC
many	.	TRBV7-8	TRBJ2-7	CASSSGTGAYEQYF	TGTGCCAGCAGCTCCGGGACGGGAGCCTACGAGCAGTACTTC
few	.	TRBV5-6	TRBJ2-1	CASSLWGSINEQFF	TGTGCCAGCAGCTTGTGGGGCTCGATCAATGAGCAGTTCTTC
few	.	TRBV4-1	TRBJ2-1	CASSQRDLGRNEQFF	TGCGCCAGCAGCCAAAGGGACCTCGGAAGGAATGAGCAGTTCTTC
.	TRBD1	TRBV28	TRBJ2-7	CASGAQGARFWEQYF	TGTGCCAGCGGTGCACAGGGGGCGAGGTTTTGGGAGCAGTACTTC
many	.	TRBV6-2/TRBV6-3	TRBJ2-2	CASSYGTGELFF	TGTGCCAGCAGTTATGGTACCGGGGAGCTGTTTTTT
.	TRBD1	TRBV20-1	TRBJ1-4	CSARFSGQGEKLFF	TGCAGTGCTAGATTTTCGGGACAGGGGGAAAAACTGTTTTTT
.	TRBD2	TRBV3-1	TRBJ2-1	CASSVGLAGQSSYNEQFF	TGTGCCAGCAGCGTGGGACTAGCGGGGCAGAGCTCCTACAATGAGCAGTTCTTC
.	.	TRBV7-8	TRBJ1-2	CASSLVDGVYGYTF	TGTGCCAGCAGCTTAGTAGATGGAGTCTATGGCTACACCTTC
once	.	TRBV27	TRBJ2-5	CASCRTELCQETQYF	TGTGCCAGCTGCCGGACAGAACTTTGCCAAGAGACCCAGTACTTC
.	TRBD1	TRBV15	TRBJ2-7	CATSRDDRDTYEQYF	TGTGCCACCAGCAGAGATGACAGGGACACCTACGAGCAGTACTTC
many	TRBD2	TRBV6-5	TRBJ2-1	CASSYFLAGGSHEQFF	TGTGCCAGCAGTTACTTCCTAGCGGGGGGGTCCCATGAGCAGTTCTTC
.	TRBD1	TRBV29-1	TRBJ2-1	CSVGQGGDEQFF	TGCAGCGTGGGACAGGGGGGGGATGAGCAGTTCTTC
.	.	TRBV29-1	TRBJ1-2	CSVGQLDGYTF	TGCAGCGTTGGGCAGCTCGATGGCTACACCTTC
.	TRBD2	TRBV2	TRBJ2-3	CASSGTSGTDTQYF	TGTGCCAGCAGTGGGACTAGCGGCACAGATACGCAGTATTTT
few	.	TRBV2	TRBJ2-1	CASSDLTNEQFF	TGTGCCAGCAGTGACCTCACAAATGAGCAGTTCTTC
many	.	TRBV27	TRBJ1-6	CASSHRKYNSPLHF	TGTGCCAGCAGTCACCGAAAATATAATTCACCCCTCCACTTT
many	.	TRBV28	TRBJ2-1	CASSLLGGTYNEQFF	TGTGCCAGCAGTTTACTCGGGGGAACCTACAATGAGCAGTTCTTC
many	.	TRBV5-1	TRBJ1-5	CASSWAGGRNQPQHF	TGCGCCAGCAGCTGGGCGGGGGGCAGAAATCAGCCCCAGCATTTT
few	.	TRBV12-5	TRBJ2-7	CASGFRGASSYEQYF	TGTGCTAGTGGTTTCAGGGGTGCAAGCTCCTACGAGCAGTACTTC
many	TRBD1	TRBV6-5	TRBJ2-1	CASSRQGGSYNEQFF	TGTGCCAGCAGTAGACAGGGTGGCTCCTACAATGAGCAGTTCTTC
many	.	TRBV7-2	TRBJ1-1	CASAEGMNTEAFF	TGTGCCAGCGCGGAAGGGATGAACACTGAAGCTTTCTTT
many	.	TRBV12-3/TRBV12-4	TRBJ1-1	CASRPDGQGTEAFF	TGTGCCAGCAGACCGGACGGGCAGGGCACTGAAGCTTTCTTT
.	.	TRBV4-2	TRBJ1-6	CASSQSFRVNNSPLHF	TGTGCCAGCAGCCAATCTTTCAGGGTCAATAATTCACCCCTCCACTTT
many	TRBD1	TRBV7-6	TRBJ1-1	CATISDRGLTSTEAFF	TGTGCCACCATAAGCGACAGGGGGCTTACGAGCACTGAAGCTTTCTTT
.	.	TRBV27	TRBJ2-1	CASSPWAAASSYNEQFF	TGTGCCAGCAGCCCCTGGGCCGCGGCGAGCTCCTACAATGAGCAGTTCTTC
few	TRBD1	TRBV7-9	TRBJ1-1	CASSTGGSEAFF	TGTGCCAGCAGTACAGGGGGCAGTGAAGCTTTCTTT
few	.	TRBV7-9	TRBJ2-7	CASSSDSRGFSYEQYF	TGTGCCAGCAGCTCTGACTCCCGGGGATTTTCCTACGAGCAGTACTTC
many	TRBD2	TRBV7-2	TRBJ2-1	CASSLWGGAAGNEQFF	TGTGCCAGCAGCTTATGGGGAGGGGCGGCGGGCAATGAGCAGTTCTTC
few	.	TRBV5-1	TRBJ1-2	CASSLDLQGSFYGYTF	TGCGCCAGCAGCTTGGACTTACAGGGAAGCTTCTATGGCTACACCTTC
few	.	TRBV11-2	TRBJ2-5	CASSSDPYETQYF	TGTGCCAGCAGCTCGGACCCTTATGAGACCCAGTACTTC
.	.	TRBV7-9	TRBJ2-5	CASTRLQETQYF	TGTGCCAGCACCAGGTTGCAAGAGACCCAGTACTTC